This TCR beta chain was captured by sequencing in a study of T cell responses to AZD1222 COVID-19 vaccine. Using immunoSEQ multiplex PCR, the repertoire was profiled, and TCRdb retains in-frame clones only, with some absent. Here the sample spans 130,000 to 150,000 clones, roughly nine tenths being singletons. Germline loops: CDR1 MNHNY, CDR2 SVGAGI (reference sequence). The CDR3 consists of 16 residues. V was clipped by 6 bases and J by 4 bases, with 20 bases between them. The receptor comes from an adult in good health. The sample consisted of peripheral blood, taken on day 0 of AZD1222 vaccination. The V call is TRBV6-6, the J call TRBJ2-3, with D hard to call. In nucleotides, the CDR3 is TGTGCCAGCAGCGGCGTTAGGTCATTAGGTTCAGATACGCAGTATTTT. This gives the protein CASSGVRSLGSDTQYF.